This T cell receptor (beta chain) was captured by sequencing in a study of neurological immune-mediated disorders. General study results and limits: When the repertoires were grouped phylogenetically, those of 18 of the 34 multiple sclerosis patients came together in a single cluster of related CDR3 sequences, which points to a possible repertoire-level signature. Sharing of CDR3 amino acid sequences among expanded clones across subjects was absent, suggesting private repertoires in all groups.

Unsorted libraries were generated from 2 million PBMCs. These cells had been stored in RNAlater at -80 C. cDNA synthesis was performed by 5'RACE with 10-nucleotide random UMIs. TCRdb re-called the 5' RACE reads with MiXCR, one entry per CDR3 protein. This sample has roughly 67,000 distinct CDR3 sequences, with 4.1% found just once. This CDR3 region has 15 residues. V shed 1 base, J shed 5 bases, and the junction held 7 bases outside the gene matches. This clonotype has at least ten counts. Its antigen is unknown. This clonotype was obtained from a man aged 45-60 years with multiple sclerosis. Sequencing used PBMCs. The chain is built from TRBV12-3 or TRBV12-4 and TRBJ2-5; 7 nucleotides align to TRBD1. The CDR3 loop is CASSLGQGAGETQYF. The DNA of the CDR3 is TGTGCCAGCAGTTTAGGACAGGGAGCAGGGGAGACCCAGTACTTC.